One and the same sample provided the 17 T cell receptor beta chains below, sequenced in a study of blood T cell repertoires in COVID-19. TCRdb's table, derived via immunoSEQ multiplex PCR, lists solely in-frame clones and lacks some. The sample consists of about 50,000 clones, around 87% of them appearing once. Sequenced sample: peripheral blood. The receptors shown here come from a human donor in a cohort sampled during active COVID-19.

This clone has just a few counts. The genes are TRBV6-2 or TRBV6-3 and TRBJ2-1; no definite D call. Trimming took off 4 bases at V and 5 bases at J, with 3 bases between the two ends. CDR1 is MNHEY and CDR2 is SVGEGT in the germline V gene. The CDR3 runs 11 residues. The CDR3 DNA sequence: TGTGCCAGCAGTTCTCACAATGAGCAGTTCTTC. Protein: CASSSHNEQFF.

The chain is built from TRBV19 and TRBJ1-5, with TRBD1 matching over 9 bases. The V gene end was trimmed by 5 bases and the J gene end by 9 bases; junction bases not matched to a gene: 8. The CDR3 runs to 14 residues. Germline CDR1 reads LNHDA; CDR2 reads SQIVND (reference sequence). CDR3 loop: CASSPSGTGSPQHF. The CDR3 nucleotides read TGTGCCAGTAGTCCCTCCGGGACAGGGTCGCCCCAGCATTTT.

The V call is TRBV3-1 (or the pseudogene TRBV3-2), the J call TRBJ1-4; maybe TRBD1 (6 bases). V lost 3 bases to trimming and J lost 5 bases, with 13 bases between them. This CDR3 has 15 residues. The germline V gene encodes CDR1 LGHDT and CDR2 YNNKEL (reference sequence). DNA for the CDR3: TGTGCCAGCAGCCATCGGACAGTGAGAAATGAAAAACTGTTTTTT. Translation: CASSHRTVRNEKLFF.

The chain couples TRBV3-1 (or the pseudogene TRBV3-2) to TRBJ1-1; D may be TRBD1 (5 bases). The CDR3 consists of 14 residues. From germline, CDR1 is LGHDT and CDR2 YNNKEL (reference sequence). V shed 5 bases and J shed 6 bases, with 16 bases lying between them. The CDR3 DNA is TGTGCCAGCAGCGCCGAGGGGCGCGGGGCTGAAGCTTTCTTT. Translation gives CASSAEGRGAEAFF.

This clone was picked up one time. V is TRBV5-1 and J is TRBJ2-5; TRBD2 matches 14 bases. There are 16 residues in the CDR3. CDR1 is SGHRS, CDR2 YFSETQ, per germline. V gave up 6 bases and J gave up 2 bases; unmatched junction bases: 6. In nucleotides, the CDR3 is TGCGCCAGCATCCTGGGGACTAGCGGGGGACAAGAGACCCAGTACTTC. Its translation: CASILGTSGGQETQYF. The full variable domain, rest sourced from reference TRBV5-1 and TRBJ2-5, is KAGVTQTPRYLIKTRGQQVTLSCSPISGHRSVSWYQQTPGQGLQFLFEYFSETQRNKGNFPGRFSGRQFSNSRSEMNVSTLELGDSALYLCASILGTSGGQETQYFGPGTRLLVL.

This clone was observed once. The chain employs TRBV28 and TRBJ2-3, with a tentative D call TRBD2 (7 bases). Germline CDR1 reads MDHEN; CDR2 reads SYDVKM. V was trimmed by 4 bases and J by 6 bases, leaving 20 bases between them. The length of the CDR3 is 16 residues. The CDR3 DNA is TGTGCCAGCAGTTCCCCCCGGACGGGGGGCGGGGATACGCAGTATTTT. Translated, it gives CASSSPRTGGGDTQYF.

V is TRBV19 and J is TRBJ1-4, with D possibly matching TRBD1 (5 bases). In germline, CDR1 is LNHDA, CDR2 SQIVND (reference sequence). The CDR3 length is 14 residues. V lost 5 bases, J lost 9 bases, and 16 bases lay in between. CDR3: CASSLSTGGKKLFF. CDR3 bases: TGTGCCAGTAGTCTCTCCACAGGCGGGAAAAAACTGTTTTTT.

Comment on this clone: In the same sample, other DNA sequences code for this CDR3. The DNA of the CDR3 is TGTGCCAGCAGCGTAGGAGGTAGCACAGATACGCAGTATTTT. It yields the protein CASSVGGSTDTQYF. The genes are TRBV9 and TRBJ2-3; D gene uncertain. This CDR3 is built from 14 residues. The V and J ends lost 0 bases and 0 bases respectively, with 5 bases between them. Germline CDR1 reads SGDLS; CDR2 reads YYNGEE.

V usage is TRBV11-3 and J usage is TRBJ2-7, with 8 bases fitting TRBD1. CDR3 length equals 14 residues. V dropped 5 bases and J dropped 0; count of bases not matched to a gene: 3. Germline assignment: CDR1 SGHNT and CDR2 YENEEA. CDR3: CASSPGTGSYEQYF. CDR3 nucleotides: TGTGCCAGCAGCCCCGGGACAGGCTCCTACGAGCAGTACTTC.

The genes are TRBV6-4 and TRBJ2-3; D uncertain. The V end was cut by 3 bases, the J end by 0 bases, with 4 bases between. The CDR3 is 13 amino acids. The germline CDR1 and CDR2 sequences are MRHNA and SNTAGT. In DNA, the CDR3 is TGTGCCAGCAGTGAGCGGAGCACAGATACGCAGTATTTT. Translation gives CASSERSTDTQYF.

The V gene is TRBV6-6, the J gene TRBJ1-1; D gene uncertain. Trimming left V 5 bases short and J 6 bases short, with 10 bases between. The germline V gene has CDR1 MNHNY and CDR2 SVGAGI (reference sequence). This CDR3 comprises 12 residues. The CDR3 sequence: CASSLDRAEAFF. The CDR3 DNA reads TGTGCCAGCAGTCTCGACCGGGCTGAAGCTTTCTTT.

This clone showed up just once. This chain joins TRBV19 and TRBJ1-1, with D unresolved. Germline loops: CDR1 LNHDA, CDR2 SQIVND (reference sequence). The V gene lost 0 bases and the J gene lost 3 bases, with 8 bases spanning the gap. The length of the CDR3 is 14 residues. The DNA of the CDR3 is TGTGCCAGTAGTATAGATGTCCAGTACACTGAAGCTTTCTTT. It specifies CASSIDVQYTEAFF.

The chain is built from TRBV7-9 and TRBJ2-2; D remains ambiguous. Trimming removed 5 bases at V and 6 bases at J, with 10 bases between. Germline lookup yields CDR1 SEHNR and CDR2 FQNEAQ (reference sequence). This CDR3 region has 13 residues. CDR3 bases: TGTGCCAGCAGCGCCAGTATATCCGGGGAGCTGTTTTTT. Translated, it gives CASSASISGELFF.

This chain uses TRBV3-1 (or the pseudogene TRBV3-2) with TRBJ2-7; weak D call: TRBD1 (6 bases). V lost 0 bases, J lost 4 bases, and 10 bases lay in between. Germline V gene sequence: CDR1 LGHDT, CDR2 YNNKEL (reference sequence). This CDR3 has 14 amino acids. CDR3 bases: TGTGCCAGCAGCCAAGATGGGACACCTTACGAGCAGTACTTC. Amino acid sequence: CASSQDGTPYEQYF.

Here the CDR3 DNA reads TGTGCCATCAGTGAGTCTAGTGTCTACGAGCAGTACTTC. Amino acid sequence: CAISESSVYEQYF. The V gene is TRBV10-3, the J gene TRBJ2-7; D is uncertain. The CDR3 contains 13 residues. V was pared by 0 bases and J by 3 bases, with 6 bases between. The V gene's germline CDR1 is ENHRY and CDR2 SYGVKD.

CDR3 residues: CASSWWGVYEQYF. DNA for the CDR3: TGTGCCAGCAGCTGGTGGGGGGTCTACGAGCAGTACTTC. V gene TRBV5-4 combines with J gene TRBJ2-7; perhaps TRBD2 as D (6 bases). The V gene's germline CDR1 is SGHNT and CDR2 YYREEE (reference sequence). The CDR3 runs 13 residues. V gave up 3 bases and J gave up 3 bases, with 10 bases separating them.

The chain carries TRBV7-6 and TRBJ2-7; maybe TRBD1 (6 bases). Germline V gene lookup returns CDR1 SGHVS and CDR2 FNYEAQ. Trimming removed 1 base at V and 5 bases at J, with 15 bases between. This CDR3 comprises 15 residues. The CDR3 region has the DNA TGTGCCAGCAGCTTAGGAGGGGGTCAGTCTGACGAGCAGTACTTC. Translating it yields CASSLGGGQSDEQYF. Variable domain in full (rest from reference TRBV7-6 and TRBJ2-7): GAGVSQSPRYKVTKRGQDVALRCDPISGHVSLYWYRQALGQGPEFLTYFNYEAQQDKSGLPNDRFSAERPEGSISTLTIQRTEQRDSAMYRCASSLGGGQSDEQYFGPGTRLTVT.